These 8 T cell receptor beta chains came from one sample sequenced in a study of blood T cell repertoires in COVID-19 (dated by TCRdb to the early 2020s). The protocol used for the library was the immunoSEQ multiplex PCR assay. In its TCRdb copy, this immuneACCESS table keeps in-frame sequences only and misses some clones. Where compared with another copy, unresolved V genes explain less than half of these, and the others have no known cause. The sample table holds about 280,000 clones, of which 70% to 90% were seen once. 2% of the sample goes to the ten largest clones. The sample taken for sequencing was PBMCs or T cells enriched from blood (not recorded which). Every receptor here comes from a woman aged 60-70 years in a cohort exposed to, infected with or recovered from COVID-19 (not recorded which).

The chain couples TRBV7-2 to TRBJ2-1, with 14 nucleotides matching TRBD2. Germline V gene sequence: CDR1 SGHTA, CDR2 FQGNSA. The CDR3 runs to 13 residues. V shed 4 bases and J 15 bases; nucleotides not matched to a gene: 5. This CDR3 is CASSSEGLAGAFF. The CDR3 region has the DNA TGTGCCAGCAGCTCGGAGGGACTAGCGGGAGCGTTCTTC.

This clone was seen a handful of times. The chain combines TRBV2 with TRBJ2-2; TRBD1 aligns across 12 bases. Germline CDR1 reads SNHLY; CDR2 reads FYNNEI. The CDR3 extends over 19 amino acids. The V segment lost 6 bases and the J segment 5 bases; nucleotides outside the gene matches: 16. CDR3 nucleotide sequence: TGTGCCAGCAGAGACAGGGACAGGGGGCCCCTCTTGCGAACCGGGGAGCTGTTTTTT. It encodes CASRDRDRGPLLRTGELFF. Supplemented by reference TRBV2 and TRBJ2-2, the full variable domain reads EPEVTQTPSHQVTQMGQEVILRCVPISNHLYFYWYRQILGQKVEFLVSFYNNEISEKSEIFDDQFSVERPDGSNFTLKIRSTKLEDSAMYFCASRDRDRGPLLRTGELFFGEGSRLTVL.

In this sample, this clone turned up a few times. The chain is built from TRBV18 and TRBJ1-6; tentative D call: TRBD1 (6 bases). V was shortened by 3 bases and J by 10 bases, with 10 bases between the two germline ends. Per the germline V gene, CDR1 is KGHSH and CDR2 is LQKENI. The CDR3 extends over 13 amino acids. The CDR3 DNA reads TGTGCCAGCTCACCCAACAGGGACTCACCCCTCCACTTT. Encoded protein: CASSPNRDSPLHF.

The rearrangement links TRBV5-1 to TRBJ2-7; 7 positions match TRBD2. The V gene end was trimmed by 4 bases and the J gene end by 3 bases; junction bases not matched to a gene: 7. Germline V gene data show CDR1 as SGHRS and CDR2 as YFSETQ. This CDR3 contains 14 residues. As DNA, the CDR3 is TGCGCCAGCAGCGAGCGGGGTGGGGTCTACGAGCAGTACTTC. Protein: CASSERGGVYEQYF.

This sequence joins TRBV15 and TRBJ2-7; 8 nucleotides align to TRBD2. The CDR3 totals 14 residues. V lost 0 bases to trimming and J lost 3 bases; unmatched junction nucleotides: 1. Germline assignment: CDR1 LNHNV and CDR2 YYDKDF (reference sequence). The CDR3 region has the DNA TGTGCCACCAGCAGAGAACTAGCGGTCTACGAGCAGTACTTC. This translates into CATSRELAVYEQYF.

The chain joins TRBV6-1 to TRBJ2-1; D is possibly TRBD2 (6 bases). The CDR3 has 16 amino acids. From germline, CDR1 is MNHNS and CDR2 SASEGT. Deletions cut 2 bases from V and 5 bases from J, with 16 bases between. CDR3 amino acids: CASSERDGRRNNEQFF. In nucleotides, the CDR3 is TGTGCCAGCAGTGAACGAGACGGGAGAAGGAACAATGAGCAGTTCTTC.

This sequence joins TRBV11-2 and TRBJ2-1; 13 nucleotides line up with TRBD2. The germline gives CDR1 SGHAT, CDR2 FQNNGV. The CDR3 runs 18 residues. V was clipped by 2 bases and J by 12 bases; unmatched bases: 16. CDR3 sequence: CASSLPSLGTSGASGQFF. The CDR3 DNA is TGTGCCAGCAGCTTACCCTCCCTCGGGACTAGCGGGGCCAGCGGGCAGTTCTTC.

The chain carries TRBV6-5 and TRBJ2-2, with TRBD2 matching over 7 bases. The J segment lost 4 bases and the V segment lost 6 bases, leaving 8 bases of the junction unmatched. There are 15 residues in the CDR3. CDR1 and CDR2 (germline): MNHEY, SVGAGI. The CDR3 DNA reads as TGTGCCAGCAGGCTGGCGGGAGCGCTCACCGGGGAGCTGTTTTTT. Residues: CASRLAGALTGELFF.